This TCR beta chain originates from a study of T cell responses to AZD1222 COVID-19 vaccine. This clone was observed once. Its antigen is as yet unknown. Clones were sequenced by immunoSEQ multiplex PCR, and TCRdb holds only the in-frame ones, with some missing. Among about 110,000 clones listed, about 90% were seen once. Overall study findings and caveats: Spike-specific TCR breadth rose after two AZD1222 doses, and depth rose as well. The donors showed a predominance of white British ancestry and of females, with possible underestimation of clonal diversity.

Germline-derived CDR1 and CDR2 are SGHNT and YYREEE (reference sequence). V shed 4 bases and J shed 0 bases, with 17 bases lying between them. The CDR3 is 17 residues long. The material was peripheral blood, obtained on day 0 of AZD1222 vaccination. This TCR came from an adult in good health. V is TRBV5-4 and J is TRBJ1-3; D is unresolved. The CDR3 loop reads CASSVNLRPGSGNTIYF. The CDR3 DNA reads TGTGCCAGCAGCGTAAATCTGAGGCCGGGCTCTGGAAACACCATATATTTT.